The 29 T cell receptor beta chains presented below share a single source sample, sequenced in a study of blood T cell repertoires in COVID-19. Some clones are missing from TCRdb's copy, which holds only in-frame ones; the method was immunoSEQ multiplex PCR. The table has roughly 70,000 clones, 86% seen once. Material for sequencing was peripheral blood. These receptors were collected from a man in his 70s with active COVID-19.

This clone came up once. The chain carries TRBV4-1 and TRBJ2-1; D not resolved. The CDR3 has 13 amino acids. The V gene lost 0 bases and the J gene lost 12 bases, with 12 bases spanning the gap. Germline lookup yields CDR1 MGHRA and CDR2 YSYEKL. The CDR3 bases are TGCGCCAGCAGCCAAGAAGTAGCCGGGTGGCAGTTCTTC. As protein: CASSQEVAGWQFF.

The genes are TRBV5-8 and TRBJ2-7, with D perhaps TRBD1 (6 bases). V lost 4 bases and J lost 0, with 23 bases in between. The CDR3 spans 18 residues. Germline assignment: CDR1 SGHTS and CDR2 YDEGEE. This chain's CDR3 is CASSTRVAGVLSSYEQYF. The CDR3 DNA follows: TGTGCCAGCAGCACCCGGGTGGCAGGGGTCCTCAGCTCCTACGAGCAGTACTTC.

The chain joins TRBV5-8 to TRBJ2-2; perhaps TRBD2 as D (5 bases). The CDR3 consists of 15 residues. Trimming left V 4 bases short and J 4 bases short, with 14 bases between. The germline V gene has CDR1 SGHTS and CDR2 YDEGEE. The DNA for the CDR3 is TGTGCCAGCAGCCCCTTAGCGACGGGCACCGGGGAGCTGTTTTTT. Protein product: CASSPLATGTGELFF.

This clone turned up a few times. This sequence joins TRBV27 and TRBJ1-5, with D possibly TRBD1 on 6 matching bases. Germline V CDR1 and CDR2: MNHEY, SMNVEV (reference sequence). The V end was cut by 10 bases, the J end by 2 bases, with 21 bases between. This CDR3 has 16 amino acids. As DNA, the CDR3 is TGTGCCACCTCCGGAGGCACACACAGGGGCAATCAGCCCCAGCATTTT. Protein sequence: CATSGGTHRGNQPQHF.

The V call is TRBV7-2, the J call TRBJ2-2; 9 bases align to TRBD1. The V gene's germline CDR1 is SGHTA and CDR2 FQGNSA. Losses at the gene ends were 5 bases for V and 0 bases for J; bases not matched to a gene: 7. The CDR3 has 17 amino acids. For the CDR3, the DNA is TGTGCCAGCAGCACCCCCCGACAGGGGGCGAACACCGGGGAGCTGTTTTTT. This codes for CASSTPRQGANTGELFF.

V gene TRBV4-3 combines with J gene TRBJ1-1; D might be TRBD1 (5 bases). CDR1 and CDR2 from the germline V gene are LGHNA and YSLEER. The length of the CDR3 is 17 residues. The V gene lost 0 bases and the J gene lost 1 base, with 15 bases spanning the gap. The CDR3 region has the DNA TGCGCCAGCAGCCAAGATTGGCAGGGCGCCCCGAACACTGAAGCTTTCTTT. This translates into CASSQDWQGAPNTEAFF.

The CDR3 reads CASSRGQSSYEQYF. CDR3 sequence (DNA): TGTGCCAGCAGCCGGGGACAGAGCTCCTACGAGCAGTACTTC. The chain links TRBV6-7 to TRBJ2-7; 7 bases align to TRBD1. TRBV6-7 is labeled an ORF, and its function is uncertain. V shed 6 bases and J 0 bases; nucleotides not matched to a gene: 5. The CDR3 spans 14 residues.

This chain connects TRBV5-1 to TRBJ2-3, with D perhaps TRBD2 (6 bases). Trimming pared 4 bases from V and 0 bases from J, leaving 12 bases between. In germline, CDR1 is SGHRS, CDR2 YFSETQ. This CDR3 has 15 amino acids. CDR3 sequence: CASSLAPLSTDTQYF. CDR3 in DNA: TGCGCCAGCAGCCTAGCGCCCCTCAGCACAGATACGCAGTATTTT.

The table lists this clone with a few counts. V gene TRBV7-9 combines with J gene TRBJ2-7; TRBD2 matches at 15 bases. Germline V gives CDR1 SEHNR, CDR2 FQNEAQ (reference sequence). This CDR3 region has 17 residues. V gave up 5 bases and J gave up 7 bases; unmatched junction bases: 12. For the CDR3, the DNA is TGTGCCAGCAGCCCGACGGACGGACTAGCGGGAGGGGGGGAGCAGTACTTC. Translated: CASSPTDGLAGGGEQYF.

The chain links TRBV6-6 to TRBJ2-2; TRBD2 aligns across 12 bases. After removal of 10 bases from V and 8 bases from J, the junction contained 8 bases not matched to a gene. The CDR3 extends over 14 amino acids. The germline V gene has CDR1 MNHNY and CDR2 SVGAGI (reference sequence). The CDR3 nucleotides are TGTGCCACCCACGGGCTAGCGGGAGGGGGGGAGCTGTTTTTT. It codes for CATHGLAGGGELFF.

The rearrangement uses TRBV24-1 and TRBJ2-5, with 8 bases matching TRBD1. The junction had 5 bases not matched to a gene; V was cut back by 4 bases and J by 2 bases. From germline, CDR1 is KGHDR and CDR2 SFDVKD. This CDR3 contains 15 residues. CDR3 nucleotides: TGTGCCACCAGTGACCCCGGGACAGGACAAGAGACCCAGTACTTC. Encoded protein: CATSDPGTGQETQYF.

This chain joins TRBV19 and TRBJ2-3; 7 bases are shared with TRBD1. Trimming removed 10 bases from V and 2 bases from J; junction bases left unmatched: 9. In germline, CDR1 is LNHDA, CDR2 SQIVND (reference sequence). The CDR3 contains 14 residues. The CDR3 loop reads CATRGSNPTDTQYF. The CDR3 DNA follows: TGTGCCACCAGGGGGAGTAACCCCACAGATACGCAGTATTTT.

The chain joins TRBV6-5 to TRBJ2-7, with TRBD2 matching over 8 bases. V shed 6 bases, J shed 3 bases, and the junction held 10 bases outside the gene matches. The CDR3 is made up of 15 amino acids. Looked up from germline, CDR1 is MNHEY and CDR2 is SVGAGI. The CDR3 sequence: CASSPGGVARYEQYF. CDR3 bases: TGTGCCAGCAGCCCCGGGGGGGTGGCCCGCTACGAGCAGTACTTC.

Here the CDR3 reads CASSSGGPGGEQYF. The CDR3 DNA reads TGTGCCAGCAGCTCCGGCGGGCCAGGGGGGGAGCAGTACTTC. This chain connects TRBV7-9 to TRBJ2-7; possible D gene TRBD1, 7 bases. The ends were cut back, 4 bases at V and 7 bases at J, with 17 bases in the middle. CDR1 and CDR2 (germline): SEHNR, FQNEAQ (reference sequence). CDR3 length: 14 residues.

The chain links TRBV6-5 to TRBJ1-6; D ambiguous. The CDR3 has 13 amino acids. Trimming removed 7 bases at V and 4 bases at J, with 8 bases between. Germline loops: CDR1 MNHEY, CDR2 SVGAGI. CDR3 DNA: TGTGCCAGCACCGCACTTTATAATTCACCCCTCCACTTT. Translated: CASTALYNSPLHF.

This clone has only one observation. The chain combines TRBV29-1 with TRBJ2-7, with D possibly TRBD1 on 6 matching bases. The CDR3 totals 16 residues. The V gene's germline CDR1 is SQVTM and CDR2 ANQGSEA. V lost 1 base and J lost 5, with 21 bases in between. The DNA for the CDR3 is TGCAGCGTTGAAGGGGCGGGCAGGGGCAGTTCAGACGAGCAGTACTTC. This gives the protein CSVEGAGRGSSDEQYF.

V and J are TRBV28 and TRBJ1-2; 7 bases fit TRBD1. The germline CDR1 and CDR2 sequences are MDHEN and SYDVKM. Trimming cost V 8 bases and J 4 bases; bases outside gene matches: 13. The CDR3 spans 15 residues. The CDR3 here is CASAEAGQATYGYTF. In DNA, the CDR3 is TGTGCCAGCGCTGAGGCCGGACAGGCTACCTATGGCTACACCTTC.

The V call is TRBV18, the J call TRBJ1-1, with D possibly TRBD1 on 6 matching bases. The germline V gene encodes CDR1 KGHSH and CDR2 LQKENI. This CDR3 comprises 15 residues. The germline V and J ends were trimmed by 0 bases and 7 bases, with 15 bases remaining between them. CDR3 coding DNA: TGTGCCAGCTCACCACCGTTGGGGGGGGCAGGTGAAGCTTTCTTT. Its protein is CASSPPLGGAGEAFF.

The CDR3 nucleotides read TGTGCCAGCAGCTTAACGTCTATAGCAAGATCGAACACTGAAGCTTTCTTT. It translates to CASSLTSIARSNTEAFF. The genes are TRBV7-3 and TRBJ1-1; no clear D. Per the germline V gene, CDR1 is SGHTA and CDR2 is FQGTGA. The CDR3 is 17 residues long. V was shortened by 0 bases and J by 1 base, with 15 bases between the two germline ends.

V and J are TRBV14 and TRBJ2-3, with TRBD1 as a possible D gene (8 bases). V was shortened by 4 bases and J by 3 bases, with 17 bases between the two germline ends. CDR1 SGHDN and CDR2 FVKESK come from the germline V gene. This CDR3 has 16 residues. CDR3 protein: CASSPGGGSPTDTQYF. CDR3 DNA sequence: TGTGCCAGCAGCCCAGGGGGCGGGAGTCCTACAGATACGCAGTATTTT.

This chain connects TRBV27 to TRBJ1-1; 9 bases match TRBD1. Germline V CDR1 and CDR2: MNHEY, SMNVEV (reference sequence). CDR3 length: 15 residues. V gave up 5 bases and J gave up 1 base; unmatched junction bases: 5. The CDR3 here is CASSARDRANTEAFF. In nucleotides, the CDR3 is TGTGCCAGCAGTGCCCGGGACAGGGCGAACACTGAAGCTTTCTTT.

V is TRBV10-3 and J is TRBJ2-3, with D possibly TRBD1 on 6 matching bases. V lost 10 bases and J lost 0, with 11 bases in between. The length of the CDR3 is 13 residues. Per germline, CDR1 ENHRY and CDR2 SYGVKD. The CDR3 spells CATEGVSTDTQYF. In nucleotides, the CDR3 is TGTGCCACCGAGGGGGTTAGCACAGATACGCAGTATTTT.

This rearrangement joins TRBV19 to TRBJ2-5, with D possibly TRBD1 on 6 matching bases. Germline CDR1 LNHDA, CDR2 SQIVND (reference sequence). Trimming took 1 base from V and 2 from J, leaving 14 bases between them. The CDR3 has 16 residues. The CDR3 here is CASSIGVGRGQETQYF. The CDR3, as DNA: TGTGCCAGTAGTATAGGGGTGGGCAGGGGACAAGAGACCCAGTACTTC.

CDR3 coding DNA: TGTGCCAGCAGCCGCCAGCGGGGCACCCTCAATGAGCAGTTCTTC. Protein product: CASSRQRGTLNEQFF. V is TRBV3-1 (or the pseudogene TRBV3-2) and J is TRBJ2-1; 7 bases agree with TRBD2. Germline V gene sequence: CDR1 LGHDT, CDR2 YNNKEL (reference sequence). Trimming removed 4 bases from V and 6 bases from J; junction bases left unmatched: 9. CDR3 length: 15 residues.

The genes are TRBV29-1 and TRBJ2-5, with a possible D match to TRBD1 (7 bases). The V gene lost 6 bases and the J gene lost 5 bases, with 13 bases spanning the gap. The germline gives CDR1 SQVTM, CDR2 ANQGSEA. The CDR3 runs 12 residues. This chain's CDR3 is CSVPRGRETQYF. The CDR3 DNA reads as TGCAGCGTGCCCAGGGGGAGGGAGACCCAGTACTTC.

The CDR3 protein is CASVASGSPRGYEQYF. CDR3 in DNA: TGTGCCAGCGTGGCTAGCGGGAGTCCCCGGGGTTACGAGCAGTACTTC. This rearrangement joins TRBV28 to TRBJ2-7; 10 nucleotides align to TRBD2. Germline CDR1 MDHEN, CDR2 SYDVKM. V lost 8 bases and J lost 4; bases outside the gene matches: 14. The CDR3 consists of 16 residues.

This clone showed up just a few times. The same CDR3 also results from other DNA sequences found in this sample. The rearrangement joins TRBV5-6 to TRBJ2-2, with 7 bases that match TRBD2. CDR3 length equals 15 residues. Losses at the gene ends were 4 bases for V and 2 bases for J; bases not matched to a gene: 5. Germline CDR1 is SGHDT and CDR2 is YYEEEE. In nucleotides, the CDR3 is TGTGCCAGCAGCCCTCTAGCGGCCAACACCGGGGAGCTGTTTTTT. Amino acid sequence: CASSPLAANTGELFF.

This clone has just one count. The V gene is TRBV11-3, the J gene TRBJ1-1; D is possibly TRBD1 (5 bases). Germline lookup yields CDR1 SGHNT and CDR2 YENEEA. Trimming stripped 10 bases from V and 2 bases from J, with 14 bases between. The CDR3 contains 13 residues. CDR3 nucleotide sequence: TGTGCCACCCAGGGTGATCCCAACACTGAAGCTTTCTTT. Encoded protein: CATQGDPNTEAFF.

This sequence joins TRBV11-2 and TRBJ1-1; 7 nucleotides line up with TRBD1. After removal of 3 bases from V and 8 bases from J, the junction contained 3 bases not matched to a gene. The CDR3 runs to 12 residues. The germline gives CDR1 SGHAT, CDR2 FQNNGV. The DNA for the CDR3 is TGTGCCAGCAGCTTCACGACAGGGGAAGCTTTCTTT. Translated, it gives CASSFTTGEAFF.